These 3 T cell receptor beta chains originate from one sample sequenced in a study of cytomegalovirus exposure and HLA in healthy donors (TCRdb year 2017). Receptors were amplified or captured by the immunoSEQ multiplex PCR assay. For the multiplex PCR, a mixture combining 60 forward primers for TCR Vbeta segments and 13 reverse primers for TCR Jbeta segments was used. TCRdb holds this immuneACCESS table with in-frame rearrangements only. Some clones are missing; in checked studies, unresolved V genes explain under half, and the rest has no known cause. The sample records tens of thousands of clones, around 66% of which are singletons. The ten most abundant clones make up over 12% of the sample. The sequencing sample was made of PBMCs. These receptors came from a woman aged 40 to 50 in good health and CMV-seropositive.

The rearrangement links TRBV18 to TRBJ2-1, with 8 bases identical to TRBD1. V lost 3 bases and J lost 4; bases outside the gene matches: 11. The CDR3 is 17 residues long. Germline V gene lookup returns CDR1 KGHSH and CDR2 LQKENI. The CDR3 DNA reads TGTGCCAGCTCACCCGGCGGACAGGGCAAGATTTACAATGAGCAGTTCTTC. Its translation: CASSPGGQGKIYNEQFF.

This clone has a handful of counts. This sequence joins TRBV14 and TRBJ2-5; perhaps TRBD2 as D (5 bases). The CDR3 sequence is 16 residues long. Trimming removed 3 bases from V and 7 bases from J, with 21 bases in between. CDR1 SGHDN and CDR2 FVKESK come from the germline V gene. The CDR3 sequence is CASSQNLAAPRGTQYF. Written as DNA, the CDR3 is TGTGCCAGCAGCCAGAATTTAGCAGCGCCCCGGGGGACCCAGTACTTC.

This clone has a handful of counts. The V gene is TRBV7-8, the J gene TRBJ2-5; 13 nucleotides agree with TRBD2. V lost 5 bases to trimming and J lost 2 bases; unmatched junction nucleotides: 8. The CDR3 is 17 residues long. Germline CDR1 is SGHVS and CDR2 is FQNEAQ. CDR3 nucleotide sequence: TGTGCCAGCAGCACAGGACTAGCGGGGGATCCTCAAGAGACCCAGTACTTC. Encoded protein: CASSTGLAGDPQETQYF. The full variable domain, its missing parts supplied by reference TRBV7-8 and TRBJ2-5, is GAGVSQSPRYKVAKRGQDVALRCDPISGHVSLFWYQQALGQGPEFLTYFQNEAQLDKSGLPSDRFFAERPEGSVSTLKIQRTQQEDSAVYLCASSTGLAGDPQETQYFGPGTRLLVL.